This TCR beta chain was retrieved from a study of blood T cell repertoires in COVID-19. Here immunoSEQ multiplex PCR was the method, and the copy in TCRdb shows in-frame clones only, minus some. The table shows about 140,000 clones, with 79% occurring only once. The V gene's germline CDR1 is SGHTA and CDR2 FQGNSA. V lost 5 bases to trimming and J lost 0 bases, with 14 bases between them. This CDR3 is 15 amino acids long. This clone is a singleton in its sample. The chain combines TRBV7-2 with TRBJ2-7; the D gene is possibly TRBD1 (6 bases). The sequencing sample was made of peripheral blood. This clonotype originated in a man in his fifties or sixties with acute or convalescent COVID-19. Written as DNA, the CDR3 is TGTGCCAGCAGCCAACAGGGCCCCAGCTCCTACGAGCAGTACTTC. Translation gives CASSQQGPSSYEQYF. Complete variable domain (other parts from reference TRBV7-2 and TRBJ2-7): GAGVSQSPSNKVTEKGKDVELRCDPISGHTALYWYRQSLGQGLEFLIYFQGNSAPDKSGLPSDRFSAERTGGSVSTLTIQRTQQEDSAVYLCASSQQGPSSYEQYFGPGTRLTVT.